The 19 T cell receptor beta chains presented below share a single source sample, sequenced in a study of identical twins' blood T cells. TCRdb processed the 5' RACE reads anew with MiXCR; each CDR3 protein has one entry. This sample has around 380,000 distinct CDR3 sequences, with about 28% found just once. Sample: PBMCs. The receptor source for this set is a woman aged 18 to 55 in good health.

This CDR3 reads CASSLNRGFSGNTIYF. CDR3 nucleotide sequence: TGTGCCAGCAGCTTAAACCGAGGGTTCTCTGGAAACACCATATATTTT. The chain is built from TRBV7-3 and TRBJ1-3; D gene unclear. In germline, CDR1 is SGHTA, CDR2 FQGTGA. This CDR3 is built from 16 residues. V was shortened by 1 base and J by 0 bases, with 10 bases between the two germline ends.

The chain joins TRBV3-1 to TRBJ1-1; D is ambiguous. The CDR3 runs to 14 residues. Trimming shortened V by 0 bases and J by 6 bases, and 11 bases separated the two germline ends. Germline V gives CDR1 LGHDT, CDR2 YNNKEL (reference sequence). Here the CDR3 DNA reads TGTGCCAGCAGCCAAGAGGGCGTACTGGCTGAAGCTTTCTTT. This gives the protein CASSQEGVLAEAFF. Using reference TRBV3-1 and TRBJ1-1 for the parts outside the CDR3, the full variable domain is DTAVSQTPKYLVTQMGNDKSIKCEQNLGHDTMYWYKQDSKKFLKIMFSYNNKELIINETVPNRFSPKSPDKAHLNLHINSLELGDSAVYFCASSQEGVLAEAFFGQGTRLTVV.

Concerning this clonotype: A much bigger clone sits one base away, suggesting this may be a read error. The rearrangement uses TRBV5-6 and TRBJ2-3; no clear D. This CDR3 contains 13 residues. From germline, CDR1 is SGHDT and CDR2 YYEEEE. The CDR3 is CSSSLVRSEMQYF. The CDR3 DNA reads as TGTTCCAGCAGCTTGGTCCGGTCAGAGATGCAGTATTTT.

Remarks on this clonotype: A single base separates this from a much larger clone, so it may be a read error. CDR3 sequence reads: CGGGLLNTEAFF. CDR3 nucleotide sequence: TGCGGCGGGGGACTACTGAACACTGAAGCTTTCTTT. This sequence joins TRBV29-1 and TRBJ1-1, with TRBD1 as a possible D gene (5 bases). The CDR3 length is 12 residues. CDR1 and CDR2 from the germline V gene are SQVTM and ANQGSEA. Looking up the rest from reference TRBV29-1 and TRBJ1-1 gives the full variable domain: SAVISQKPSRDICQRGTSLTIQCQVDSQVTMMFWYRQQPGQSLTLIATANQGSEATYESGFVIDKFPISRPNLTFSTLTVSNMSPEDSSIYLCGGGLLNTEAFFGQGTRLTVV.

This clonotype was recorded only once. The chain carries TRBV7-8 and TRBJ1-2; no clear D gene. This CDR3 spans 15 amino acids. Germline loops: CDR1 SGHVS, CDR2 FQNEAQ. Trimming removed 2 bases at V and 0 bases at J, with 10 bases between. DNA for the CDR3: TGTGCCAGCAGCTTAATGGGGATTTCTAACTATGGCTACACCTTC. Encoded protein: CASSLMGISNYGYTF. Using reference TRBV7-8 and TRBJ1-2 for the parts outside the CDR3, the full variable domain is GAGVSQSPRYKVAKRGQDVALRCDPISGHVSLFWYQQALGQGPEFLTYFQNEAQLDKSGLPSDRFFAERPEGSVSTLKIQRTQQEDSAVYLCASSLMGISNYGYTFGSGTRLTVV.

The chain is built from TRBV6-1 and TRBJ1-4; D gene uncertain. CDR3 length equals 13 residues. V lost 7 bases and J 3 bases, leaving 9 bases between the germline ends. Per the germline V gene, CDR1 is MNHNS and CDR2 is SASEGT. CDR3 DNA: TGTGCCAGCATGGCCCTTTCTAATGAAAAACTGTTTTTT. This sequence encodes CASMALSNEKLFF.

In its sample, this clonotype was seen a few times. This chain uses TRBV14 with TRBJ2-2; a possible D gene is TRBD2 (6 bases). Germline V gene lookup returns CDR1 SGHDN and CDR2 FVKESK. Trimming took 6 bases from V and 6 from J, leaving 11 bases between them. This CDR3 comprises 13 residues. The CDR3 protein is CASSRDLAGELFF. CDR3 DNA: TGTGCCAGCAGTCGGGACTTAGCCGGGGAGCTGTTTTTT.

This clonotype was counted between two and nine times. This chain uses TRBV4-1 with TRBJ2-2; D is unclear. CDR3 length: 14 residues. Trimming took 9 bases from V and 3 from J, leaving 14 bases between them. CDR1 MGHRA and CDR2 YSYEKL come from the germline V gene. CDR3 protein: CARIDGPHTGELFF. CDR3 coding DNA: TGCGCCAGAATAGACGGGCCACACACCGGGGAGCTGTTTTTT.

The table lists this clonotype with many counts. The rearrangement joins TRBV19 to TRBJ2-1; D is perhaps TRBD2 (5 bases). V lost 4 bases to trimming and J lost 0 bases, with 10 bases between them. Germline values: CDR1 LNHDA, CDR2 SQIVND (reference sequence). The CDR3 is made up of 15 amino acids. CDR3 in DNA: TGTGCCAGTAGTACGCGAGGGAGCTCCTACAATGAGCAGTTCTTC. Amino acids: CASSTRGSSYNEQFF.

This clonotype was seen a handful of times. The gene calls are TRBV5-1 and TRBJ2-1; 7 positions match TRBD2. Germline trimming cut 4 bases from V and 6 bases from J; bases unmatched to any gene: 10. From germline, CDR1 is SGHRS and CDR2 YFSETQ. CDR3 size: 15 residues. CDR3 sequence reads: CASSLTSARGNEQFF. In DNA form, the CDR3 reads TGCGCCAGCAGCCTTACTAGCGCGAGGGGCAATGAGCAGTTCTTC.

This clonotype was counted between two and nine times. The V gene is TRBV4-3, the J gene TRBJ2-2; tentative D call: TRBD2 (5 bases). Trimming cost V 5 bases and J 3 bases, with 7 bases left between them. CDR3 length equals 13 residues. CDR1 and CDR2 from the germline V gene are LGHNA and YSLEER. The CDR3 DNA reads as TGCGCCAGCAGCTCGGGGTACACCGGGGAGCTGTTTTTT. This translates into CASSSGYTGELFF.

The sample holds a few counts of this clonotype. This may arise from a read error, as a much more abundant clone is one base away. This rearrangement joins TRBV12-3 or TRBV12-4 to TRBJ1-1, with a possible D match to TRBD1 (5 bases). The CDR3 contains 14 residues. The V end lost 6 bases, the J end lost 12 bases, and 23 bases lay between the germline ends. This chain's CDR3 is CASSQSQDSSPTFF. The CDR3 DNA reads TGTGCCAGCAGCCAATCCCAAGACAGTTCCCCGACTTTCTTT.

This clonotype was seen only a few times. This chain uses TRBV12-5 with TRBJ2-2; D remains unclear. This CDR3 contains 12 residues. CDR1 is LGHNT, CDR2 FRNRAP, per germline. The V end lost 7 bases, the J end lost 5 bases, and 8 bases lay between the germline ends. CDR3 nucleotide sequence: TGTGCTAGTGCCATAGGGACCGGGGAGCTGTTTTTT. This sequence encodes CASAIGTGELFF.

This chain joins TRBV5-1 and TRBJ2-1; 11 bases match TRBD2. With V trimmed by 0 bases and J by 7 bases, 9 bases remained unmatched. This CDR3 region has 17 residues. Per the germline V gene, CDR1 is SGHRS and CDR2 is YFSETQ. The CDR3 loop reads CASSLAVTSGMWNEQFF. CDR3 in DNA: TGCGCCAGCAGCTTGGCTGTGACTAGCGGGATGTGGAATGAGCAGTTCTTC. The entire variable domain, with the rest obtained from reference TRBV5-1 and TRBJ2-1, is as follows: KAGVTQTPRYLIKTRGQQVTLSCSPISGHRSVSWYQQTPGQGLQFLFEYFSETQRNKGNFPGRFSGRQFSNSRSEMNVSTLELGDSALYLCASSLAVTSGMWNEQFFGPGTRLTVL.

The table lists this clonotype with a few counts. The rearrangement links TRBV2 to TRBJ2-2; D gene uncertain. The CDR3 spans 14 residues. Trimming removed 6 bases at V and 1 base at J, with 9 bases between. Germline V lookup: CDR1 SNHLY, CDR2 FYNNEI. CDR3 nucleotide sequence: TGTGCCAGCAGGATAAATCTGAACACCGGGGAGCTGTTTTTT. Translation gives CASRINLNTGELFF.

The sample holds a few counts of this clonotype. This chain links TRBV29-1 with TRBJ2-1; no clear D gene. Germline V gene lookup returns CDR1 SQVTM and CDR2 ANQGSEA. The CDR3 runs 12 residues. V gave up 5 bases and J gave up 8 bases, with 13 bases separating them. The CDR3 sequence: CSVSIVRDEQFF. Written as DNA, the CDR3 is TGCAGCGTTTCGATCGTCCGGGATGAGCAGTTCTTC.

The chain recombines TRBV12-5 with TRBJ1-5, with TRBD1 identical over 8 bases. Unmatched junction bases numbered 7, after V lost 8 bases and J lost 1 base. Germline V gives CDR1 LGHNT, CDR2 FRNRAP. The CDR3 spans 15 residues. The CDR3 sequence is CASSGGHASNQPQHF. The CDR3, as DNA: TGTGCTAGTTCAGGGGGCCACGCGAGCAATCAGCCCCAGCATTTT.

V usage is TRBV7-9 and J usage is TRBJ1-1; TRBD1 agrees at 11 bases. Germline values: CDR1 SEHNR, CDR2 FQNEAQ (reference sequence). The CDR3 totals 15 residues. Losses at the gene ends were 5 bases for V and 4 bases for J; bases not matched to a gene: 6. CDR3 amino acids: CASSPDRGLGTEAFF. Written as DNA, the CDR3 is TGTGCCAGCAGCCCGGACAGGGGGCTGGGCACTGAAGCTTTCTTT.

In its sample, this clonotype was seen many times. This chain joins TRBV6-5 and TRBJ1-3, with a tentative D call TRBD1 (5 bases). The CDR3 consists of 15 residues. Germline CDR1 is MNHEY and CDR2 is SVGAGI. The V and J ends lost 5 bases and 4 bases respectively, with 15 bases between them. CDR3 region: CASSAPGGFGNTIYF. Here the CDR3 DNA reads TGTGCCAGCAGTGCCCCGGGGGGTTTCGGAAACACCATATATTTT.